This entry is about one T cell receptor (beta chain). Repertoires were generated with immunoSEQ multiplex PCR, while TCRdb's copy carries only in-frame clones and drops some. The table records approximately 170,000 clones, more than 80% of them present only once. V was trimmed by 4 bases and J by 2 bases, leaving 21 bases between them. Germline CDR1 and CDR2: SQVTM and ANQGSEA. This CDR3 is 17 amino acids long. These data belong to a study of T cell responses to AZD1222 COVID-19 vaccine. This specimen consisted of peripheral blood, obtained on day 0 of AZD1222 vaccination. V usage is TRBV29-1 and J usage is TRBJ2-4; D uncertain. The clonotype was recovered from an adult in good health. The CDR3 reads CSVASQKTPLTKNIQYF. In nucleotides, the CDR3 is TGCAGCGTTGCCAGTCAGAAAACCCCTTTGACCAAAAACATTCAGTACTTC.